Listed below are T cell receptor beta chains from one sample, sequenced in a study of blood T cells in healthy people across ages. TCRdb re-called the 5' RACE reads through MiXCR, storing one row per CDR3 protein. The table records over 600,000 distinct CDR3 sequences, 35% to 50% of them present only once. The source material was blood. These receptor sequences come from a man at least 80 years old in good health. CDR3s include the opening cysteine and the closing phenylalanine or tryptophan. The D gene is left open where the match is weak. Expanded clones get a size class; other rows say once, few or many, or leave the size out.

d_call clone_size j_call v_call cdr3_nt cdr3_aa
- - TRBJ2-3 TRBV6-2/TRBV6-3 TGTGCCAGCAGTATGCTGTCCCCGACAGATACGCAGTATTTT CASSMLSPTDTQYF
- few TRBJ2-7 TRBV12-3/TRBV12-4 TGTGCCAGCAGCCCCGGGAACACGGGTGCGCAGTACTTC CASSPGNTGAQYF
- - TRBJ2-2 TRBV25-1 TGTGCCAGCAGTGAATTCCGCAGGGGTAGAACCGGGGAGCTGTTTTTT CASSEFRRGRTGELFF
TRBD2 - TRBJ2-1 TRBV12-3/TRBV12-4 TGTGCCAGCAGGCCCACAGGGACTAGCGGGAGGGGTGAGCAGTTCTTC CASRPTGTSGRGEQFF
- few TRBJ2-5 TRBV25-1 TGTGCCAGCAGTGGGCGGTCTAGCCAAGAGACCCAGTACTTC CASSGRSSQETQYF
TRBD2 - TRBJ2-1 TRBV29-1 TGCAGCCTCTCCGGGACTAGCGTATACAATGAGCAGTTCTTC CSLSGTSVYNEQFF
- - TRBJ2-7 TRBV20-1 TGCAGTGCTAGGAGGGACGAGGGGGGATTCTCCTACGAGCAGTACTTC CSARRDEGGFSYEQYF
TRBD2 - TRBJ2-5 TRBV20-1 TGCAGTGCTAGAGGAGACCTAGCGGGAAAGGTCCATGAGCAGTACTTC CSARGDLAGKVHEQYF
- - TRBJ2-6 TRBV10-3 TGTGCCATCAGTGAGTTTACAGCTGGCGGGGCCAACGTCCTGACTTTC CAISEFTAGGANVLTF
- few TRBJ2-6 TRBV2 TGTGCCAGCAGTGTAGGTGGACACTCTGGGGCCAACGTCCTGACTTTC CASSVGGHSGANVLTF
- - TRBJ2-1 TRBV4-1 TGCGCCAGCAGCCAATTCATTGCACTAGGCCAGTTCTTC CASSQFIALGQFF
TRBD2 - TRBJ2-4 TRBV9 TGTGCCAGCAGCGTTTTAGATGCCGGGACTAGCGGGGCCAAAAACATTCAGTACTTC CASSVLDAGTSGAKNIQYF
TRBD2 many TRBJ2-7 TRBV12-3/TRBV12-4 TGTGCCAGCGCGGAATGGGCGGGAGTCTACGAGCAGTACTTC CASAEWAGVYEQYF
- many TRBJ1-4 TRBV9 TGTGCCAGCAGCCCTGGGGGGCAAGGGAATGAAAAACTGTTTTTT CASSPGGQGNEKLFF
- few TRBJ2-7 TRBV20-1 TGCAGTGCTAGAGAAGCCCTAGCGCCCTACGAGCAGTACTTC CSAREALAPYEQYF
TRBD2 once TRBJ2-5 TRBV3-1 TGTGCCAGCAGCCATCGGACGAGCGGGAGGGTTGAGCAGTACTTC CASSHRTSGRVEQYF
- - TRBJ2-1 TRBV7-8 TGTGCCAGCAGCTTGGAGGTGGATAGCTCCTACAATGAGCAGTTCTTC CASSLEVDSSYNEQFF
- - TRBJ2-6 TRBV13 TGTGCCGGCAGCTTAGGATCTGGGGCCAACGTCCTGACTTTC CAGSLGSGANVLTF
- - TRBJ1-5 TRBV27 TGTGCCAGCAGTGGCACGGGGGCTTTCAATCAGCCCCAGCATTTT CASSGTGAFNQPQHF
TRBD1 - TRBJ2-2 TRBV25-1 TGTGCCAGCAGCAAGACAGGGTACACCGGGGAGCTGTTTTTT CASSKTGYTGELFF
TRBD2 - TRBJ2-1 TRBV12-3/TRBV12-4 TGTGCCAGCAGTCCATATGTGACTAGCGGGAACAATGAGCAGTTCTTC CASSPYVTSGNNEQFF
- many TRBJ2-3 TRBV27 TGTGCCAGCCGATATGGAGTTACGCAGTATTTT CASRYGVTQYF
- - TRBJ1-1 TRBV7-9 TGTGCCAGCAGCCTCAAGGCCTCAGGCACTGAAGCTTTCTTT CASSLKASGTEAFF
- few TRBJ2-7 TRBV4-1 TGCGCCAGCAGCCAAGATCTGAGCGGGTTAGCGGACTCCTACGAGCAGTACTTC CASSQDLSGLADSYEQYF
TRBD1 few TRBJ2-7 TRBV10-3 TGTGCCATCTCAGGGGGCTCCTACAATGAGCAGTACTTC CAISGGSYNEQYF
- - TRBJ1-6 TRBV6-5 TGTGCCAGCAGTTACTCCCCGCGGACAGTTTATTCACCCCTCCACTTT CASSYSPRTVYSPLHF
- few TRBJ2-5 TRBV6-2/TRBV6-3 TGTGCCAGCAGTTACTCGACGCAGGGGGGTTACAATGAGCAGTACTTC CASSYSTQGGYNEQYF
TRBD2 many TRBJ2-2 TRBV29-1 TGCAGCGTTGGGGGGGGACGGAGCGGGGAGCTGTTTTTT CSVGGGRSGELFF
TRBD2 few TRBJ2-1 TRBV3-1 TGTGCCAGCAGCCAAGATCTAGCGGGAGGGATGAGGTACAATGAGCAGTTCTTC CASSQDLAGGMRYNEQFF
TRBD2 - TRBJ2-1 TRBV12-3/TRBV12-4 TGTGCCAGCAGTTTGCGCCTCAAATCCGGGACTAGCGTCGGAATGGATGAGCAGTTCTTC CASSLRLKSGTSVGMDEQFF
- few TRBJ2-7 TRBV14 TGTGCCAGCAGCTCTCGCGCCGGCCAGGTGGGCAGGCTTAGCTCCTACGAGCAGTACTTC CASSSRAGQVGRLSSYEQYF
- once TRBJ2-5 TRBV29-1 TGCAGCGTGGAGACAAATCAAGAGACCCAGTACTTC CSVETNQETQYF
- - TRBJ2-7 TRBV20-1 TGCAGTGCTAGAGTTTCGGGAGCGCAAAACTACGAGCAGTACTTC CSARVSGAQNYEQYF
- - TRBJ2-6 TRBV6-1 TGTGCCAGCAGTGGACTTCGACAGGCCTTAAGCTCTGGGGCCAACGTCCTGACTTTC CASSGLRQALSSGANVLTF
- - TRBJ2-5 TRBV23-1 TGCGCCAGCAGCCGACAGTCGCAAGCCCAGTACTTC CASSRQSQAQYF
- few TRBJ2-7 TRBV7-2 TGTGCCAGCACCACCTCGTGGGGGGGGCGCTACGAGCAGTACTTC CASTTSWGGRYEQYF
TRBD2 - TRBJ2-1 TRBV20-1 TGCAGTGCCCACGCCCCCTCTAGCGGGCATTACAATGAGCAGTTCTTC CSAHAPSSGHYNEQFF
TRBD2 few TRBJ2-3 TRBV2 TGTGCCAGCAGTGGCCTAGCGGGAGTCGCAGATACGCAGTATTTT CASSGLAGVADTQYF
TRBD2 few TRBJ2-1 TRBV7-2 TGTGCCAGCAGCTTAGAGGCGGGAGGTCCGTTCTTC CASSLEAGGPFF
TRBD1 - TRBJ1-5 TRBV7-2 TGTGCCAGCAGCTATGGACCGGGACAGGGGACTCAGCCCCAGCATTTT CASSYGPGQGTQPQHF
TRBD2 - TRBJ2-1 TRBV12-3/TRBV12-4 TGTGCCAGCAGAGGACTAGCGGGAGATTTCAATGAGCAGTTCTTC CASRGLAGDFNEQFF
- once TRBJ2-6 TRBV4-1 TGCGCCAGCAGCGGACCCCGGGTAGGCTCTGGGGCCAACGTCCTGACTTTC CASSGPRVGSGANVLTF
- - TRBJ2-3 TRBV14 TGTGCCAGCAGCGAAGATTGGTCGGATACGCAGTATTTT CASSEDWSDTQYF
- few TRBJ2-3 TRBV28 TGTGCCAGCAGTGTAGGCATTTTTGATACGCAGTATTTT CASSVGIFDTQYF
- - TRBJ2-1 TRBV6-6 TGTGCCAGCAGTCACCTACCGGAGACCCAGTTCTTC CASSHLPETQFF
TRBD1 - TRBJ2-5 TRBV29-1 TGCAGCGTTACAGGGGGAGAGACCCAGTACTTC CSVTGGETQYF
TRBD1 - TRBJ2-4 TRBV20-1 TGCAGTGCTAGGAAGCCGGGACAGGGTCTGCTGTCGTACTTC CSARKPGQGLLSYF
TRBD2 - TRBJ2-3 TRBV7-2 TGTGCCAGCAGCTTGGGACTACCACAGACAGATACGCAGTATTTT CASSLGLPQTDTQYF
TRBD2 few TRBJ2-1 TRBV11-1 TGTGCCAGCAGCTTGGGACTAGTATTTAATGAGCAGTTCTTC CASSLGLVFNEQFF
- many TRBJ2-7 TRBV7-2 TGTGCCAGCAGCTTAGCGGCGGGCCCCTACGAGCAGTACTTC CASSLAAGPYEQYF
- - TRBJ2-7 TRBV6-4 TGTGCCAGCAGAGCAACTAGCACCCAAGAGCAGTACTTC CASRATSTQEQYF
- - TRBJ2-2 TRBV27 TGTGCCAGCAGTCCCCGATTGTTCGCAGTGGACACCGGGGAGCTGTTTTTT CASSPRLFAVDTGELFF
TRBD2 medium-sized TRBJ2-5 TRBV20-1 TGCAGTGTTCAACAACACGGGAGGGAAGAGACCCAGTACTTC CSVQQHGREETQYF
- - TRBJ2-5 TRBV6-1 TGTGCCGGCAGTAACCGGGAGCAAGAGACCCAGTACTTC CAGSNREQETQYF